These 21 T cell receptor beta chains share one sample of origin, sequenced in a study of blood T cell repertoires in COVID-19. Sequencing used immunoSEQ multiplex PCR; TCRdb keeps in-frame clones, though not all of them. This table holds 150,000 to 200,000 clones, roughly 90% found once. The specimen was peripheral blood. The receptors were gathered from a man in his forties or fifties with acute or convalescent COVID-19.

CDR3 in amino acids: CASSLEGTGYLNEQFF. The CDR3 nucleotides read TGTGCCAGCAGCTTAGAAGGGACAGGGTACCTCAATGAGCAGTTCTTC. The chain is built from TRBV11-3 and TRBJ2-1, with 9 bases fitting TRBD1. CDR3 length: 16 residues. The V gene's germline CDR1 is SGHNT and CDR2 YENEEA. Unmatched junction bases numbered 6, after V lost 0 bases and J lost 6 bases.

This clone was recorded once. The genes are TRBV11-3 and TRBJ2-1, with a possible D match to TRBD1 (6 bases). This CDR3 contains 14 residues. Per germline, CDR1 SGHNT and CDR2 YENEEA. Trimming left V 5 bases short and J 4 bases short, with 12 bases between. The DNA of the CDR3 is TGTGCCAGCAGCGACTTGGGGGCATACAATGAGCAGTTCTTC. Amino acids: CASSDLGAYNEQFF.

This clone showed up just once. The CDR3 region has the DNA TGTGCCAGCAGCTTAGCTAACAGGGGGCTTCATCCCGGGGAGACCCAGTACTTC. This gives the protein CASSLANRGLHPGETQYF. The rearrangement uses TRBV7-9 and TRBJ2-5; 9 bases agree with TRBD1. Germline CDR1 and CDR2: SEHNR and FQNEAQ (reference sequence). V lost 0 bases and J lost 5; bases outside the gene matches: 13. The CDR3 runs to 18 residues.

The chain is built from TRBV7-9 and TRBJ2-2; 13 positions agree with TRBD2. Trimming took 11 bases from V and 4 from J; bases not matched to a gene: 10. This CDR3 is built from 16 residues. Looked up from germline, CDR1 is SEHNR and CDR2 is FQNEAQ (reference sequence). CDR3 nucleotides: TGTGCCTCCCCCGGGGGACTAGCGGGACCCACCGGGGAGCTGTTTTTT. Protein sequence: CASPGGLAGPTGELFF.

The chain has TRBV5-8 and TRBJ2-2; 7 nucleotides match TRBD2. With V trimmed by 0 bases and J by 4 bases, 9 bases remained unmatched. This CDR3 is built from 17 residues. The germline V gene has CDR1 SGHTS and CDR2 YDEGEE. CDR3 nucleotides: TGTGCCAGCAGCTTGGGAGGAGGCGGGGGAGGCACCGGGGAGCTGTTTTTT. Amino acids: CASSLGGGGGGTGELFF.

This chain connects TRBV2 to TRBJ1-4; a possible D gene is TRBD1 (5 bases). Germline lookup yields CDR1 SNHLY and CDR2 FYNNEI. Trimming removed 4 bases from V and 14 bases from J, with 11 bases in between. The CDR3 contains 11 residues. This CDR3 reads CASSGQGTLFF. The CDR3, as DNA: TGTGCCAGCAGTGGCCAGGGAACCCTGTTTTTT.

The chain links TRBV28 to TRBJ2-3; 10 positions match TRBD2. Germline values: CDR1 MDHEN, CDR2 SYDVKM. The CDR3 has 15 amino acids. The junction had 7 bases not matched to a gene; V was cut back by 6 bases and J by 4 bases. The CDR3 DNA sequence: TGTGCCAGCAGGCCGCTAGCGGGAGTCGCAGATACGCAGTATTTT. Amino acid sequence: CASRPLAGVADTQYF.

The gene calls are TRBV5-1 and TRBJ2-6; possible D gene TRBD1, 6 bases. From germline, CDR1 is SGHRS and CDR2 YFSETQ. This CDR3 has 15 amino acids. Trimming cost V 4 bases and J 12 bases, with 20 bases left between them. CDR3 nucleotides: TGCGCCAGCAGCGACTTCAACGTGGGGGCGGGCGTCCTGACTTTC. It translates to CASSDFNVGAGVLTF.

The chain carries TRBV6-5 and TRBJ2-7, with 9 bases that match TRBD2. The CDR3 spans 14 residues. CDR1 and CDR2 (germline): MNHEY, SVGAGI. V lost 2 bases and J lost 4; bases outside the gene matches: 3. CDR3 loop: CASSYIAGVYEQYF. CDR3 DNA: TGTGCCAGCAGTTACATAGCGGGAGTTTACGAGCAGTACTTC.

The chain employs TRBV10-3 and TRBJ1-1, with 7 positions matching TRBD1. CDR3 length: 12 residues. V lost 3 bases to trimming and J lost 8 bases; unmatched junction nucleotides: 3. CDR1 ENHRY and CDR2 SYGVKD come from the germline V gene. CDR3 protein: CAISEPQGEAFF. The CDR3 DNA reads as TGTGCCATCAGTGAACCACAGGGGGAAGCTTTCTTT.

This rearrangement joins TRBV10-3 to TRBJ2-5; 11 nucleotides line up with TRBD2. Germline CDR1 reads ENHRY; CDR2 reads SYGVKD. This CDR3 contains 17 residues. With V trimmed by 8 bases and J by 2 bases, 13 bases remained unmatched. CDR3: CAISLSGTSGPQETQYF. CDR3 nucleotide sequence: TGTGCCATCTCCCTTTCCGGGACTAGCGGACCACAAGAGACCCAGTACTTC.

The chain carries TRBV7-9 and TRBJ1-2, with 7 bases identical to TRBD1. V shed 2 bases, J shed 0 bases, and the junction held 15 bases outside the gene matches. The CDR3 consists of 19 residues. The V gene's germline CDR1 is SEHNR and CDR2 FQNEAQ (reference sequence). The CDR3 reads CASSLKGLGQLTSNYGYTF. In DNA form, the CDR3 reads TGTGCCAGCAGCTTAAAAGGTTTGGGACAGCTAACGTCTAACTATGGCTACACCTTC.

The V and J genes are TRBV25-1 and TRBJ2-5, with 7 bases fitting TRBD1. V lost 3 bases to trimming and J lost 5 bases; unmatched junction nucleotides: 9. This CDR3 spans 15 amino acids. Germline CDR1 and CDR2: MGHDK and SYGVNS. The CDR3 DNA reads TGTGCCAGCAGTGACCCCCTGACAGGGTCGGAGACCCAGTACTTC. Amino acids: CASSDPLTGSETQYF.

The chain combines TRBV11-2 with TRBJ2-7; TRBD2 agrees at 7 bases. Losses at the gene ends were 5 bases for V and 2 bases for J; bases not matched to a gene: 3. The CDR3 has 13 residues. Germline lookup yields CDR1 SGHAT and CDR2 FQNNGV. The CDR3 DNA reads TGTGCCAGCAGCCAAGGACTAGCCTACGAGCAGTACTTC. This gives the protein CASSQGLAYEQYF.

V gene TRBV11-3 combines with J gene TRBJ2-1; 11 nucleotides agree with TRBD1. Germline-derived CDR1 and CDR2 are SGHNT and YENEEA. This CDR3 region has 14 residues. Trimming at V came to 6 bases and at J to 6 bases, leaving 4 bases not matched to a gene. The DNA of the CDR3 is TGTGCCAGCAGGTCCGGGACAGGGGGCAATGAGCAGTTCTTC. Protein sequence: CASRSGTGGNEQFF.

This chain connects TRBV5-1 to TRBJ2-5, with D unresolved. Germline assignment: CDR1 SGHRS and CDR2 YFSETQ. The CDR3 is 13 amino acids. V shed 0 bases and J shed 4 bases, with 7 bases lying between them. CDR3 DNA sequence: TGCGCCAGCAGCTTGGAAGTTAGAGAGACCCAGTACTTC. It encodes CASSLEVRETQYF.

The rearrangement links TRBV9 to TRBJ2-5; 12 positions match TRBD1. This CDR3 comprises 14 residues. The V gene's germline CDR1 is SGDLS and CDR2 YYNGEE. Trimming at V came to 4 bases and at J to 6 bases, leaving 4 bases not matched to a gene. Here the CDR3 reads CASSTGTGGKTQYF. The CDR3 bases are TGTGCCAGCAGCACTGGGACAGGGGGCAAGACCCAGTACTTC.

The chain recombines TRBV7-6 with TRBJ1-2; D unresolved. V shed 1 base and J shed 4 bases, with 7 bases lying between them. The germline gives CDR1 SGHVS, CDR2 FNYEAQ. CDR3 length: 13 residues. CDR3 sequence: CASSLDSSYGYTF. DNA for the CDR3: TGTGCCAGCAGCTTAGATTCTTCCTATGGCTACACCTTC.

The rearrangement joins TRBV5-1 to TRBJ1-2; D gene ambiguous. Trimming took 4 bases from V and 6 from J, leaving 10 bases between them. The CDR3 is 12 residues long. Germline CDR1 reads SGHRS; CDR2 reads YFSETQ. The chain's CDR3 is CASSRPGDGYTF. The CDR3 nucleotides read TGCGCCAGCAGCCGCCCGGGAGATGGCTACACCTTC.

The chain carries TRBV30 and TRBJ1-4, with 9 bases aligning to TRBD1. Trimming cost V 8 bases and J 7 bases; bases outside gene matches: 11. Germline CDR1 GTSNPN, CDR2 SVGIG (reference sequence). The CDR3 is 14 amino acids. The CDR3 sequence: CAAGQGILLEKLFF. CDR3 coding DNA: TGTGCCGCAGGACAGGGGATCCTTCTTGAAAAACTGTTTTTT.

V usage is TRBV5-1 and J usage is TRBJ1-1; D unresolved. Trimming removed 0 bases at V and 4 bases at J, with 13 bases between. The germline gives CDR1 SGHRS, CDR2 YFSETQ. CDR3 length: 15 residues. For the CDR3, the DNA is TGCGCCAGCAGCTTGGCCTTTGGAGCCGGCACTGAAGCTTTCTTT. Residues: CASSLAFGAGTEAFF.